This TCR beta chain was documented in a study of T cell changes during pregnancy in multiple sclerosis (dated by TCRdb to between 2017 and 2020). For the study in its entirety: The study examined how the T cell repertoire changed over the course of pregnancy in women with multiple sclerosis.

With respect to this clone: What this receptor recognizes is not known. No clone much larger than this one lies a single base away; base qualities are absent.

Reading the germline V gene (reference sequence) gives CDR1 SGHKS and CDR2 YYEKEE. The CDR3 has 14 amino acids, counting the end cysteine and phenylalanine. CDR3 DNA only is kept here, 42 bases in frame from base 1. Deletion took 4 bases off V and 6 bases off J, with a span of 14 bases between the germline ends. Library preparation employed the immunoSEQ multiplex PCR assay. TCRdb took this table from immuneACCESS and kept in-frame rearrangements with V and J called. Such tables lack part of the clones; where checked against another copy, unresolved V genes explain under half of the gap, and the rest is unexplained. This sample is represented by 60,000 to 70,000 clones; approximately 89% of them were singletons. Approximately 1.5% of the sample is held by the ten biggest clonotypes.

The rearranged segments are TRBV5-5 and TRBJ1-5; TRBD1 might be the D gene, on 5 matching bases. This clonotype was obtained from a female donor in good health, enrolled as a control in a pregnancy study. The sample in question was peripheral blood, obtained in the third trimester of pregnancy. The nucleotides are TGTGCCAGCAGCCTCTCAGACAGTCCTCAGCCCCAGCATTTT. The translation is CASSLSDSPQPQHF.